This TCR beta chain emerged from a study of T cell responses to AZD1222 COVID-19 vaccine (dated by TCRdb to the early 2020s). As for the study more broadly: A total of 233 trial participants underwent TCR sequencing, of whom approximately 200 had received two doses of AZD1222 and about 25 had received two doses of the MenACWY control vaccine. Trial participants were enrolled by age into 18-55, 56-69 and 70-plus year subgroups, with 148, 28 and 57 TCR-sequenced participants respectively. The study at large found these results: A significant rise in spike-specific TCR breadth and depth was observed after two AZD1222 doses relative to day 0 and relative to MenACWY recipients. No day 14 peak-response samples were available, so repertoires were characterized only after the peak T cell response. The vaccine-associated CD4 TCRs covered the entire spike protein, and the dominant responses fell in regions 160-218 and 743-854. In the small 56-69-year group, the increase in depth fell short of significance, most likely because of low power. Reportedly, almost half of the unique spike-specific TCRs recognized epitopes lying outside the regions that are mutated in the B.1.351 and B.1.1.7 variants. Most participants were white British and females outnumbered males, and the authors suggested that clonal diversity may have been underestimated. Only 5 to 7 AZD1222 recipients were SARS-CoV-2 seropositive at baseline, limiting conclusions about previously exposed vaccinees.

CDR1 and CDR2 are drawn from the germline V gene (reference sequence): LNHNV, YYDKDF. The V end loses 0 bases and the J end loses 8 bases, and a stretch of 8 bases separates them. The CDR3 goes from the cysteine to the phenylalanine over 14 residues. The only DNA kept is the CDR3, 42 bases in frame from the first base. Concerning this clone itself: Its antigen has not been determined. No base quality values were provided; no much bigger clone lies one nucleotide off.

The CDR3 regions of human TCRbeta chains were subjected to immunosequencing. The paper's data handling went like this. Repertoire TCRs were matched against a reference library of SARS-CoV-2-specific TCRs generated with the MIRA antigen-specificity platform. Breadth was defined as the fraction of unique TCRs that were SARS-CoV-2-associated, and depth was defined as the fraction of total T cells that were SARS-CoV-2-associated. Using the MIRA data, every spike-specific TCR was mapped to the spike region that the TCR reacted to and assigned to either a CD4 or a CD8 class. Log10-transformed breadth and depth values were compared by one-way ANOVA with Sidak's multiple comparisons tests. TCRdb obtained this table from immuneACCESS and retained in-frame rearrangements with V and J assigned. These tables miss some clones; where compared with another copy, unresolved V genes account for less than half of the shortfall, and the remainder is unexplained. From that table come the V and J calls and clone size; the DNA was used to work out D and trimming. Present in this sample are around 20,000 clones, roughly 84% of which were seen just once. Together, the top ten hold more than 15% of the sample.

The time point label, as the study defines it: about 28 days (+/-7) after the second vaccine dose. AZD1222 recipients given second doses at about 4 weeks or at about 12 weeks were pooled, since spike-specific TCR depth and breadth were not found to differ between the two schedules. The vaccinee samples were drawn from two UK trials, COV001 and COV002, one of which was a single-blind randomized controlled phase 2/3 trial testing AZD1222 (ChAdOx1 nCoV-19) in healthy adults. For TCRbeta chain sequencing, PBMC samples were collected from trial participants at day 0 and at day 28 after the second dose.

The source was peripheral blood, collected 28 days after the second AZD1222 dose. The receptor chain draws on TRBV15 and TRBJ2-6, with the D gene not clear enough to name. The clonotype comes from an adult who received the AZD1222 COVID-19 vaccine. DNA sequence: TGTGCCACCAGCAGAGATCAAGTTTCCAACGTCCTGACTTTC. Translated, this gives CATSRDQVSNVLTF.